The 9 T cell receptor beta chains presented below share a single source sample, sequenced in a study of T-cell memory formation after mild COVID-19. TCRdb fed the 5' RACE reads into MiXCR, producing one record per CDR3 protein. This table holds approximately 260,000 distinct CDR3 sequences, more than 15% found once. Sample: PBMCs or a T cell subset sorted from them (not recorded which). The receptors here all came from a man between 18 and 29 years old who had mild COVID-19 (a few samples of this study predate the infection). Cell type and time point are not known.

This clonotype was counted many times. The V call is TRBV3-1, the J call TRBJ2-1, with 7 bases fitting TRBD2. V gave up 3 bases and J gave up 2 bases; unmatched junction bases: 4. CDR1 and CDR2 (germline): LGHDT, YNNKEL (reference sequence). The CDR3 loop spans 15 amino acids. The DNA of the CDR3 is TGTGCCAGCAGCCATGTACTAGCGCCCTACAATGAGCAGTTCTTC. This encodes CASSHVLAPYNEQFF.

This clonotype has more than one count but fewer than ten. For the CDR3, the DNA is TGTGCCAGCAGCTTAGTTGGCTCCGGTACTGAGACCCAGTACTTC. This codes for CASSLVGSGTETQYF. The rearrangement joins TRBV7-2 to TRBJ2-5, with unresolved D. V lost 1 base and J 5 bases, leaving 14 bases between the germline ends. This CDR3 comprises 15 residues. Germline CDR1 reads SGHTA; CDR2 reads FQGNSA.

The chain is built from TRBV9 and TRBJ2-5, with D possibly TRBD1 on 6 matching bases. The germline V gene has CDR1 SGDLS and CDR2 YYNGEE. Trimming shortened V by 6 bases and J by 1 base, and 13 bases separated the two germline ends. There are 14 residues in the CDR3. CDR3 residues: CASNPGASQETQYF. The CDR3 DNA reads as TGTGCCAGCAATCCAGGGGCCTCCCAAGAGACCCAGTACTTC.

The chain has TRBV7-2 and TRBJ2-5; 9 bases fit TRBD2. Germline CDR1 and CDR2: SGHTA and FQGNSA. V shed 5 bases, J shed 9 bases, and the junction held 7 bases outside the gene matches. This CDR3 spans 13 amino acids. This CDR3 is CASSRLADGAQYF. The CDR3 DNA is TGTGCCAGCAGCCGACTAGCGGACGGGGCCCAGTACTTC.

J is TRBJ2-2 and V is TRBV10-3; D is unclear. In germline, CDR1 is ENHRY, CDR2 SYGVKD. Trimming took off 0 bases at V and 6 bases at J, with 11 bases between the two ends. The CDR3 length is 15 residues. The CDR3: CAISESWAIAGELFF. CDR3 in DNA: TGTGCCATCAGTGAGTCTTGGGCTATAGCCGGGGAGCTGTTTTTT.

V usage is TRBV7-2 and J usage is TRBJ2-2; D is ambiguous. The V end was cut by 2 bases, the J end by 7 bases, with 14 bases between. Germline V gene lookup returns CDR1 SGHTA and CDR2 FQGNSA. The CDR3 totals 15 residues. In nucleotides, the CDR3 is TGTGCCAGCAGCTTATGGCGACCCCCCGGCGGGGAGCTGTTTTTT. It codes for CASSLWRPPGGELFF.

This clonotype was detected a few times. The rearrangement joins TRBV4-1 to TRBJ2-3, with 11 positions matching TRBD1. The CDR3 covers 16 residues. The junction had 8 bases not matched to a gene; V was cut back by 0 bases and J by 9 bases. Per germline, CDR1 MGHRA and CDR2 YSYEKL. CDR3 sequence reads: CASSQDRGQGALTQYF. CDR3 nucleotides: TGCGCCAGCAGCCAAGATAGAGGACAGGGGGCTCTGACGCAGTATTTT.

CDR3 sequence reads: CASRTSYEQYF. The CDR3 nucleotides read TGTGCCAGCCGGACTTCCTACGAGCAGTACTTC. The chain uses TRBV25-1 and TRBJ2-7; tentatively, D is TRBD2 (5 bases). Germline V lookup: CDR1 MGHDK, CDR2 SYGVNS. V lost 8 bases, J lost 1 base, and 6 bases lay in between. The CDR3 spans 11 residues.

The J gene is TRBJ1-1, the V gene TRBV6-6, with 10 bases lining up with TRBD1. This CDR3 comprises 18 residues. The germline V gene encodes CDR1 MNHNY and CDR2 SVGAGI (reference sequence). V was pared by 0 bases and J by 11 bases, with 18 bases of the junction left unmatched. This CDR3 reads CASSYSPPGTGEILAAFF. The CDR3 DNA sequence: TGTGCCAGCAGTTACTCTCCCCCCGGGACAGGGGAGATCTTGGCGGCTTTCTTT.